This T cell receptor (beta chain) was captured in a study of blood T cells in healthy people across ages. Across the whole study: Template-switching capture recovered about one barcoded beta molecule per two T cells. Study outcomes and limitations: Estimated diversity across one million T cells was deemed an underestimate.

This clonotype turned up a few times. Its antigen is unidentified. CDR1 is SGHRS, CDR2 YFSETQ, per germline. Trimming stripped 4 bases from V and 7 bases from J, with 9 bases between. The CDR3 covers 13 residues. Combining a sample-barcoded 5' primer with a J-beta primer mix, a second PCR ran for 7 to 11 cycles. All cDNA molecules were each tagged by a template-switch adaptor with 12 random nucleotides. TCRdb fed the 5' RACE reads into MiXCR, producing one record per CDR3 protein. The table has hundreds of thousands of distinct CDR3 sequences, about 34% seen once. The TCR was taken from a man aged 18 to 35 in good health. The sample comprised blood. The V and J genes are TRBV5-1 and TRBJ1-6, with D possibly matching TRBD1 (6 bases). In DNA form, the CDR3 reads TGCGCCAGCAGCCCCGGACAGAATTCACCCCTCCACTTT. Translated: CASSPGQNSPLHF.